The 2 T cell receptor beta chains presented below share a single source sample, sequenced in a study of post-analysis software for immune sequencing data. The study's findings and limits: The five TRBV segments detected at higher frequency in patients than in controls included TRBV5-6, TRBV5-1 and TRBV20-1.

For these receptors, no antigen is known. Unique molecular identifiers were carried by the TCR beta cDNA libraries. Via MiXCR, TCRdb re-called the PCR reads, giving one row per CDR3 protein. This repertoire shows 450,000 to 650,000 distinct CDR3 sequences, 44% found once; its top ten account for about 1.5%. Sequences were obtained from blood. These receptors came from a girl under 18 with multiple sclerosis.

This chain uses TRBV29-1 with TRBJ1-1; no reliable D call. V was cut by 4 bases and J by 1 base, with 10 bases left in between. Germline V gene lookup returns CDR1 SQVTM and CDR2 ANQGSEA. The CDR3 contains 13 residues. The chain's CDR3 is CSVGGRKNTEAFF. The CDR3, as DNA: TGCAGCGTTGGTGGGCGGAAGAACACTGAAGCTTTCTTT.

The genes are TRBV10-3 and TRBJ2-5; the D call may be TRBD1 or TRBD2 (5 bases each). The J call could be wrong; TRBJ2-7 is a better fit for the DNA end. The V gene's germline CDR1 is ENHRY and CDR2 SYGVKD. CDR3 length: 16 amino acids. The CDR3 coding sequence is TGTGCCATCAGTGGTAGCGCCGGTCAAGGGGTCTACGAGCAGTACTTC. The encoded protein is CAISGSAGQGVYEQYF.